Following are 13 T cell receptor beta chains from one sample sequenced in a study of HIV-infected patients and healthy controls. Alpha and beta constant-region primers primed reverse transcription of 400 to 650 ng RNA. Separate chain-specific third strand synthesis with multiplexing indices produced the alpha and beta libraries. MiXCR was run by TCRdb on the 5' RACE reads, yielding one entry per CDR3 protein. The table has 15,000 to 20,000 distinct CDR3 sequences, around 10% seen once. Whole blood was used without fractionation, so all unsorted peripheral T cells were included. The sequencing input was blood. These receptors all stem from an adult in good health.

Only one count was recorded for this clonotype. V and J are TRBV7-9 and TRBJ2-3; no firm D call. Germline values: CDR1 SEHNR, CDR2 FQNEAQ (reference sequence). V was clipped by 5 bases and J by 2 bases, with 8 bases between them. CDR3 length equals 13 residues. For the CDR3, the DNA is TGTGCCAGCAGCCTCGCCATCACAGATACGCAGTATTTT. It is translated as CASSLAITDTQYF.

This clonotype has ten or more counts. V gene TRBV12-3 or TRBV12-4 combines with J gene TRBJ2-5; D may be TRBD2 (6 bases). This CDR3 is 14 amino acids long. The V end was cut by 0 bases, the J end by 5 bases, with 10 bases between. The CDR3 DNA sequence: TGTGCCAGCAGTTTAGCGGGAGGAAGGGAGACCCAGTACTTC. Encoded protein: CASSLAGGRETQYF.

This clonotype was counted ten times or more. As DNA, the CDR3 is TGTGCCAGTAGTATATCCCGGGCGGGCGGTTACGAGCAGTACTTC. Protein: CASSISRAGGYEQYF. This chain uses TRBV19 with TRBJ2-7, with D possibly being TRBD2 (5 bases). V lost 2 bases and J 4 bases, leaving 15 bases between the germline ends. CDR3 length equals 15 residues. Germline CDR1 LNHDA, CDR2 SQIVND (reference sequence).

By share of the sample, this clonotype is medium-sized. V is TRBV6-2 or TRBV6-3 and J is TRBJ2-5; D remains unclear. This CDR3 spans 13 amino acids. V lost 2 bases, J lost 6 bases, and 10 bases lay in between. Germline lookup yields CDR1 MNHEY and CDR2 SVGEGT. The CDR3 loop reads CASSYPPLQTQYF. In DNA, the CDR3 is TGTGCCAGCAGTTACCCACCCCTGCAGACCCAGTACTTC.

This clonotype occurred many times. The genes are TRBV12-3 or TRBV12-4 and TRBJ2-3, with D perhaps being TRBD1 or TRBD2 (6 bases each). V gave up 2 bases and J gave up 4 bases, with 7 bases separating them. The CDR3 extends over 13 amino acids. The CDR3 DNA reads as TGTGCCAGCAGTTTAAGGGGGGCAGATACGCAGTATTTT. Translating it yields CASSLRGADTQYF.

This clonotype was observed many times. V and J are TRBV2 and TRBJ2-6; D remains ambiguous. Germline assignment: CDR1 SNHLY and CDR2 FYNNEI. There are 17 residues in the CDR3. V lost 5 bases and J 1 base, leaving 15 bases between the germline ends. In DNA form, the CDR3 reads TGTGCCAGCAGTTCCGGGCCTCAAGTTTCTGGGGCCAACGTCCTGACTTTC. This encodes CASSSGPQVSGANVLTF.

This clonotype was observed many times. The chain couples TRBV11-2 to TRBJ2-3, with D tentatively TRBD2 (5 bases). This CDR3 comprises 21 residues. In germline, CDR1 is SGHAT, CDR2 FQNNGV. V was cut by 5 bases and J by 0 bases, with 30 bases left in between. CDR3 sequence: CASSLSGVAEGQLTSTDTQYF. The CDR3 DNA reads as TGTGCCAGCAGCCTCTCCGGGGTAGCAGAGGGCCAGTTAACTAGCACAGATACGCAGTATTTT. Based on the CDR3 plus reference TRBV11-2 and TRBJ2-3, the full variable domain is EAGVAQSPRYKIIEKRQSVAFWCNPISGHATLYWYQQILGQGPKLLIQFQNNGVVDDSQLPKDRFSAERLKGVDSTLKIQPAKLEDSAVYLCASSLSGVAEGQLTSTDTQYFGPGTRLTVL.

Within the sample, this clonotype is medium-sized. The J gene is TRBJ1-1, the V gene TRBV7-6, with D uncertain. This CDR3 region has 15 residues. The V gene lost 4 bases and the J gene lost 6 bases, with 18 bases spanning the gap. Germline V CDR1 and CDR2: SGHVS, FNYEAQ. For the CDR3, the DNA is TGTGCCAGCAGCTACCGGGAGGGCCCAGGAGCTGAAGCTTTCTTT. It translates to CASSYREGPGAEAFF.

This clonotype came up many times. The chain carries TRBV19 and TRBJ2-3, with unresolved D. Germline V lookup: CDR1 LNHDA, CDR2 SQIVND (reference sequence). The V end was cut by 9 bases, the J end by 1 base, with 14 bases between. The CDR3 runs 14 residues. In nucleotides, the CDR3 is TGTGCCAGCGCTACCGGCGAGGGCACAGATACGCAGTATTTT. This gives the protein CASATGEGTDTQYF.

About this clonotype: This could be a read error, since a much larger clone is one nucleotide away. The CDR3 loop reads CASSLTRREETHYF. Here the CDR3 DNA reads TGTGCCAGCAGTTTAACCAGGCGGGAAGAGACCCATTACTTC. This chain connects TRBV7-9 to TRBJ2-5; TRBD2 is a possible D gene (6 bases). Germline loops: CDR1 SEHNR, CDR2 FQNEAQ (reference sequence). The CDR3 runs to 14 residues.

This clonotype was seen more than once but under ten times. The CDR3 coding sequence is TGTGCCAGCAGCTTAGCGGGCAGGGGGCTCACAATGAACACTGAAGCTTTCTTT. Its translation: CASSLAGRGLTMNTEAFF. V and J are TRBV7-9 and TRBJ1-1, with 8 positions matching TRBD1. Germline CDR1 and CDR2: SEHNR and FQNEAQ (reference sequence). The CDR3 spans 18 residues. V was clipped by 0 bases and J by 0 bases; unmatched bases: 9.

This clonotype has a count of ten or more. J is TRBJ2-3 and V is TRBV20-1; TRBD2 aligns across 13 bases. Per germline, CDR1 DFQATT and CDR2 SNEGSKA (reference sequence). The CDR3 runs to 17 residues. V was pared by 3 bases and J by 4 bases, with 10 bases of the junction left unmatched. CDR3 protein: CSASETSGRPGADTQYF. The CDR3 DNA follows: TGCAGTGCTAGTGAGACTAGCGGGAGGCCGGGGGCAGATACGCAGTATTTT.

This clonotype is medium-sized within its sample. The chain combines TRBV7-6 with TRBJ2-3; D is possibly TRBD1 or TRBD2 (5 bases each). Germline assignment: CDR1 SGHVS and CDR2 FNYEAQ. V lost 5 bases, J lost 0 bases, and 12 bases lay in between. This CDR3 is 15 amino acids long. The CDR3 region has the DNA TGTGCCAGCAGCGTCCGGGACGTAAGCACAGATACGCAGTATTTT. This gives the protein CASSVRDVSTDTQYF. The whole variable domain, filled in from reference TRBV7-6 and TRBJ2-3, reads GAGVSQSPRYKVTKRGQDVALRCDPISGHVSLYWYRQALGQGPEFLTYFNYEAQQDKSGLPNDRFSAERPEGSISTLTIQRTEQRDSAMYRCASSVRDVSTDTQYFGPGTRLTVL.